These T cell receptor beta chains were read from a single sample in a study of CD8 T cells in ankylosing spondylitis. Via MiXCR, TCRdb re-called the 5' RACE reads, giving one row per CDR3 protein. The table shows under 950,000 distinct CDR3 sequences, with around a fifth occurring only once. The sequencing sample was made of blood, either unsorted or a sorted T cell fraction (not recorded which). Receptor source: a male donor with ankylosing spondylitis. CDR3s include the opening cysteine and the closing phenylalanine or tryptophan. The D gene is left open where the match is weak. For some rows the clone size is stated as once, few or many, or as a class when expanded; others skip it.

D	J	size	V	DNA	CDR3
.	TRBJ1-4	.	TRBV20-1	TGCAGTGCTAGCGGGGCGATTCCAAATGAAAAACTGTTTTTT	CSASGAIPNEKLFF
TRBD2	TRBJ2-1	.	TRBV7-6	TGTGCCAGCAGCTTACTTAGCGGGGAGTTTGCTGAGCAGTTCTTC	CASSLLSGEFAEQFF
TRBD2	TRBJ2-5	.	TRBV10-3	TGTGCCATCAGTGAGTCTCTAGCGGGGCAGGCGGAGACCCAGTACTTC	CAISESLAGQAETQYF
.	TRBJ1-1	.	TRBV6-2/TRBV6-3	TGTGCCAGCAGTTATGGTGGCAGGGTGGACACTGAAGCTTTCTTT	CASSYGGRVDTEAFF
.	TRBJ1-2	.	TRBV20-1	TGCAGTGCTAGAGATGGGGGACGGGTTTTCGAGGAGAGCTACACCTTC	CSARDGGRVFEESYTF
TRBD1	TRBJ1-1	few	TRBV28	TGTGCCAGCAGACGACCAGACAGGGCCCACGTGAACACTGAAGCTTTCTTT	CASRRPDRAHVNTEAFF
TRBD1	TRBJ2-2	.	TRBV12-3/TRBV12-4	TGTGCCAGCAGTTTAGCAGCAGGGGGATCGGGCACCGGGGAGCTGTTTTTT	CASSLAAGGSGTGELFF
.	TRBJ1-2	.	TRBV7-9	TGTGCCAGCAGCTTAGCAAATCTAATCCACGATGGCTACACCTTC	CASSLANLIHDGYTF
.	TRBJ2-2	.	TRBV5-1	TGCGCCAGCAGATCCGGGGAGTACACCGGGGAGCTGTTTTTT	CASRSGEYTGELFF
TRBD1	TRBJ2-5	.	TRBV4-2	TGTGCCAGCAGCGAAACAATGGACAGGGGTGAGACCCAGTACTTC	CASSETMDRGETQYF
TRBD1	TRBJ1-6	few	TRBV5-4	TGTGCCAGCAGCTATGGGACAGGGAGTGGTAATTCACCCCTCCACTTT	CASSYGTGSGNSPLHF
TRBD2	TRBJ2-5	.	TRBV28	TGTGCCAGCAGTTTAATGGCGGGAGCGGTGGAGACCCAGTACTTC	CASSLMAGAVETQYF
TRBD2	TRBJ2-2	.	TRBV20-1	TGCAGTGCTAGACCCACCGGGACTAGACTTCTAGGGACCGGGGAGCTGTTTTTT	CSARPTGTRLLGTGELFF
.	TRBJ1-2	.	TRBV29-1	TGCAGCGTCGTCGTCCTGAGAGCGGGGGCTAACTATGGCTACACCTTC	CSVVVLRAGANYGYTF
.	TRBJ1-1	.	TRBV20-1	TGCAGTGCTAGAGCCCCGGGAGGGGCTGAAGCTTTCTTT	CSARAPGGAEAFF
TRBD2	TRBJ2-1	.	TRBV27	TGTGCCAGCAGTCCCATACTAGCGGGAGGCGGCCCGCAGTTCTTC	CASSPILAGGGPQFF
TRBD2	TRBJ2-7	.	TRBV10-3	TGTGCCATCAGCCTCGGGACTAGGATTCACGAGCAGTACTTC	CAISLGTRIHEQYF
TRBD1	TRBJ2-4	.	TRBV25-1	TGTGCCAGCAGTGATGAGACAGGGCTTAACATTCAGTACTTC	CASSDETGLNIQYF
.	TRBJ2-3	many	TRBV12-3/TRBV12-4	TGTGCCAGCAGTTTAGAAGGGGCAGATACGCAGTATTTT	CASSLEGADTQYF
.	TRBJ2-2	.	TRBV7-3	TGTGCCAGCAGCTTAACGGGCCAACACAACAGGGAGCTGTTTTTT	CASSLTGQHNRELFF
.	TRBJ2-3	.	TRBV24-1	TGTGCCACCAGTGATCCAGGACACTCCACAGATACGCAGTATTTT	CATSDPGHSTDTQYF
.	TRBJ1-2	few	TRBV20-1	TGCAGTGCTTTGCAGGGTGATAACTATGGCTACACCTTC	CSALQGDNYGYTF
TRBD1	TRBJ2-7	.	TRBV5-1	TGCGCCAGCCGACAGGGGGCCGGTTACGAGCAGTACTTC	CASRQGAGYEQYF
.	TRBJ1-3	many	TRBV12-3/TRBV12-4	TGTGCCAGCAGTTTCGCCGGGACAAGGGGTGCGGGAAACACCATATATTTT	CASSFAGTRGAGNTIYF
.	TRBJ2-2	.	TRBV12-3/TRBV12-4	TGTGCCAGCAAAACCTGGGCCGCCGGGGAGCTGTTTTTT	CASKTWAAGELFF
.	TRBJ2-7	.	TRBV2	TGTGCCAGCACTGGGCAAGGAAGTTTCTACGAGCAGTACTTC	CASTGQGSFYEQYF
.	TRBJ2-1	.	TRBV7-9	TGTGCCAGCAGCTCCCCGGGGGCAGGGGAGCAGTTCTTC	CASSSPGAGEQFF
.	TRBJ2-1	few	TRBV6-1	TGTGCCAGCCGGGCGGGCGATAGCGGCCACAATGAGCAGTTCTTC	CASRAGDSGHNEQFF